This T cell receptor (beta chain) came from a study of blood T cell repertoires in COVID-19 (dated by TCRdb to about 2020). Turning to the overall study: Samples covering the acute and convalescent phases of COVID-19 were provided by collaborators in the United States, Italy and Spain. The prospective study material was composed of cDNA or gDNA derived from T cells, B-cell-depleted T cells, or PBMCs. Deeply sampled blood TCRbeta repertoires from subjects exposed to, actively infected with, or recovered from COVID-19 were included in the dataset. The repertoires were released in a freely available public database meant as a resource for research on the immune response to SARS-CoV-2. The samples were drawn from two sources: the first 160 participants of the ongoing ImmuneRACE study, and 1,254 subjects contributed by 6 global collaborators. Sample metadata almost always included a de-identified subject ID, COVID-19 status, age in years and sex. Where available, HLA class I and class II types were obtained from metadata supplied by the sample provider rather than from assay-based typing.

A word on this clone: Its antigen is not yet known. Base quality data are lacking; no much larger clone is found one base away.

TCRbeta CDR3 regions were amplified from genomic DNA using the immunoSEQ Assay, a bias-controlled multiplex PCR. Regarding the original processing steps: The number of nucleated cells in each sample was estimated from the amplification of reference gene primers within the assay. Sequence reads were collapsed and filtered to measure the absolute abundance of every unique TCRbeta CDR3 rearrangement. For each sample, productive Simpson clonality was calculated as the square root of Simpson's diversity index over productive rearrangements. TCRdb took this table from immuneACCESS and kept in-frame rearrangements with V and J called. Such tables lack part of the clones; where checked against another copy, unresolved V genes explain under half of the gap, and the rest is unexplained. The DNA was the basis for D and trimming; V, J and clone size are from that table. The sample contains about 300,000 clones, around nine tenths of them found a single time. The ten largest clones capture less than 3% of the sample.

Participants in the prospective study were aged roughly 18 to 100 years, lived in under 30 United States geographic areas, and enrolled through a virtual design. To assign participants to cohorts, the prospective study relied on clinical history that participants themselves reported in a screening survey and a study questionnaire. Recovered participants in ImmuneRACE Cohort 3 were defined as having two consecutive negative NP/OP PCR tests, clearance from a healthcare professional, or resolution of symptoms. In the prospective study, whole blood, serum and a nasopharyngeal or oropharyngeal swab were collected from each participant by mobile phlebotomists. Over a 2-month period, participants in the prospective study had the option of providing additional blood draws and questionnaires. Blood samples from the prospective study were shipped frozen or at room temperature prior to DNA extraction. The full study reports these points: How much clinical and demographic metadata was included differed by source and by participant, and the metadata was provided uncurated.

Sequencing was performed on PBMCs or T cells enriched from blood (not recorded which). The clonotype comes from a woman aged 18-35 years who had recovered from COVID-19.

CDR3 sequence: CASSAGTRSIDEQFF. The DNA reads as follows: TGTGCCAGCAGCGCCGGGACTAGAAGTATCGATGAGCAGTTCTTC. The sequence links TRBV3-1 (or the pseudogene TRBV3-2) to TRBJ2-1; a stretch of 8 junction bases matches TRBD2. In the germline V gene (reference sequence), CDR1 corresponds to LGHDT and CDR2 to YNNKEL. The germline V end is reduced by 5 bases and the J end by 8 bases; junction bases left unmatched: 11. The CDR3 runs 15 residues from the cysteine to the phenylalanine. The sequence is cut down to CDR3 DNA, 45 bases in frame from base 1.